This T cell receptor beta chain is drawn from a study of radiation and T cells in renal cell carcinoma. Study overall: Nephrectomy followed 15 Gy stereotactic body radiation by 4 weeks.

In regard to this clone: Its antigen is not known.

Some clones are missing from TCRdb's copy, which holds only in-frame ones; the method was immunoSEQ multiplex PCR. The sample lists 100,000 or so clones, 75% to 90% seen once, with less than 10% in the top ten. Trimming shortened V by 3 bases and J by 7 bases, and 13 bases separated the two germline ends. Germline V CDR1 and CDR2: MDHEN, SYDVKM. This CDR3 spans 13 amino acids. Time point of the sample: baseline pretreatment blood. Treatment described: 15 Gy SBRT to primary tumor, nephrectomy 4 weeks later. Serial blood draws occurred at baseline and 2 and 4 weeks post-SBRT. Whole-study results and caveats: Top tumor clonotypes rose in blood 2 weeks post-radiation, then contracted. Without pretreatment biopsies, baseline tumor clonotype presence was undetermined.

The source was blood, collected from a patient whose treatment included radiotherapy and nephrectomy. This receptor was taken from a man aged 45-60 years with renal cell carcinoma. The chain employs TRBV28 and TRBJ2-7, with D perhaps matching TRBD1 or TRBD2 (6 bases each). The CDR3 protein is CASSLFGGLEQYF. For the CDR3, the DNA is TGTGCCAGCAGTTTGTTTGGGGGGCTTGAGCAGTACTTC.